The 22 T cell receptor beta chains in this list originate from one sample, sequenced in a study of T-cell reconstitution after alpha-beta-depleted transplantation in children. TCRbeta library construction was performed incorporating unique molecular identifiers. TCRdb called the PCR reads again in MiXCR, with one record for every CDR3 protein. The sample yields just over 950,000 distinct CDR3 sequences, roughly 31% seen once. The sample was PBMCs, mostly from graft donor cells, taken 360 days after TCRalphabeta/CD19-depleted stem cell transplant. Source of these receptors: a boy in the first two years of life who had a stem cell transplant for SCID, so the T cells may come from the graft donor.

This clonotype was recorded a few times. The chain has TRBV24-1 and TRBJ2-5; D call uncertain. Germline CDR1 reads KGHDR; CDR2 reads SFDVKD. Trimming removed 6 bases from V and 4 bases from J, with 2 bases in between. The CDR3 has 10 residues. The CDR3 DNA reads TGTGCCACCAGTAGAGAGACCCAGTACTTC. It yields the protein CATSRETQYF.

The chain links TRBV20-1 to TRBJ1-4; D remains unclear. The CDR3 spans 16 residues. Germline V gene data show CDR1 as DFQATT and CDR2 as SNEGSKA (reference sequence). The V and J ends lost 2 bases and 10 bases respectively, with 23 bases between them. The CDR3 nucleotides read TGCAGTGCTAGACCTCCCGAAGGCGATCCCGCCGGAAAACTGTTTTTT. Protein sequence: CSARPPEGDPAGKLFF.

The CDR3 bases are TGTGCCACCAGCAGAGACGGGTCCGCGGGGGGGCTCCAAGAGACCCAGTACTTC. Translation gives CATSRDGSAGGLQETQYF. The genes are TRBV15 and TRBJ2-5; 9 nucleotides align to TRBD2. V was pared by 0 bases and J by 1 base, with 9 bases of the junction left unmatched. CDR3 size: 18 residues. CDR1 is LNHNV and CDR2 is YYDKDF in the germline V gene (reference sequence).

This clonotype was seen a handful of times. CDR3 bases: TGCAGTGCTAGAACGCGAGTAGATACGCAGTATTTT. This gives the protein CSARTRVDTQYF. The chain recombines TRBV20-1 with TRBJ2-3; D is uncertain. The germline V gene encodes CDR1 DFQATT and CDR2 SNEGSKA (reference sequence). Trimming took off 2 bases at V and 5 bases at J, with 8 bases between the two ends. CDR3 size: 12 residues.

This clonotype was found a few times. The DNA for the CDR3 is TGCAGCGTTGAAGGGGACCCGGATTACAATGAGCAGTTCTTC. Protein: CSVEGDPDYNEQFF. V gene TRBV29-1 combines with J gene TRBJ2-1; D is perhaps TRBD1 or TRBD2 (5 bases each). Per germline, CDR1 SQVTM and CDR2 ANQGSEA. There are 14 residues in the CDR3. V shed 1 base and J shed 4 bases, with 11 bases lying between them.

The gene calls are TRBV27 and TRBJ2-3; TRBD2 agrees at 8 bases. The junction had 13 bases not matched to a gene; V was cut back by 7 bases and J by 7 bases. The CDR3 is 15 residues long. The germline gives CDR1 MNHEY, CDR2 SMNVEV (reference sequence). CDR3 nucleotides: TGTGCCAGCACCCAAAGCGGGAGCCGTGGGAATACGCAGTATTTT. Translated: CASTQSGSRGNTQYF.

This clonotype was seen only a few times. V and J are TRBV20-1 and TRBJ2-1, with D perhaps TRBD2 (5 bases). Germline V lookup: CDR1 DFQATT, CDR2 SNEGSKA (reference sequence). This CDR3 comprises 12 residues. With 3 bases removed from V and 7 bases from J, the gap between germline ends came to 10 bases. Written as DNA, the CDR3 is TGCAGTGCTAGGGACTCCGGGAATGAGCAGTTCTTC. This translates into CSARDSGNEQFF.

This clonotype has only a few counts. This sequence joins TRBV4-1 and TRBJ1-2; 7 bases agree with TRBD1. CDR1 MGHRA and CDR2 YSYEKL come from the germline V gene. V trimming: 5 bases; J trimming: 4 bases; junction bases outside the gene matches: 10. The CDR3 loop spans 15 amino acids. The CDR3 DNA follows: TGCGCCAGCAGCAGCCGGACAGGAGGATTCTATGGCTACACCTTC. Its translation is CASSSRTGGFYGYTF.

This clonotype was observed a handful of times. The CDR3 is CASSQQGGSYNEQFF. The CDR3 coding sequence is TGTGCCAGTAGTCAACAGGGGGGCTCCTACAATGAGCAGTTCTTC. The chain has TRBV19 and TRBJ2-1; TRBD1 aligns across 8 bases. The V gene end was trimmed by 5 bases and the J gene end by 0 bases; junction bases not matched to a gene: 3. This CDR3 spans 15 amino acids. Germline assignment: CDR1 LNHDA and CDR2 SQIVND (reference sequence).

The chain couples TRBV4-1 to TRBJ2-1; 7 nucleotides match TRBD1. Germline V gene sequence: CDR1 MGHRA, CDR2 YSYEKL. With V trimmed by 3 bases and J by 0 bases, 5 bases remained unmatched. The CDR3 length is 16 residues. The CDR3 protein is CASSHQTGSSYNEQFF. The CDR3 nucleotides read TGCGCCAGCAGCCATCAGACAGGGAGCTCCTACAATGAGCAGTTCTTC.

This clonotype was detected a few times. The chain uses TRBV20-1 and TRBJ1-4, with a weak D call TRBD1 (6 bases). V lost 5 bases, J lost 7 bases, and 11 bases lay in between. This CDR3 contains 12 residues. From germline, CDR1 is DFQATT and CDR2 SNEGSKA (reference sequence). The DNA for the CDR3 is TGCAGTGCTCCCCGACAGGCTGAAAAACTGTTTTTT. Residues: CSAPRQAEKLFF.

The CDR3 protein is CASSPLRSVPSYEQYF. DNA for the CDR3: TGTGCCAGCAGCCCCCTAAGGAGCGTGCCCTCCTACGAGCAGTACTTC. The V gene is TRBV7-6, the J gene TRBJ2-7, with D unresolved. The V gene lost 5 bases and the J gene lost 0 bases, with 17 bases spanning the gap. Germline-derived CDR1 and CDR2 are SGHVS and FNYEAQ. The CDR3 is 16 amino acids.

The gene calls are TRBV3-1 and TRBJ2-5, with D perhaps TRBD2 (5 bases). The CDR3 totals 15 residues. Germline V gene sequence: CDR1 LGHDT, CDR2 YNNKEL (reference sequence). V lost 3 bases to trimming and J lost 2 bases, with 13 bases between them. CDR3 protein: CASSHHRTQQETQYF. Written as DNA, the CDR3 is TGTGCCAGCAGCCACCACCGGACTCAGCAAGAGACCCAGTACTTC.

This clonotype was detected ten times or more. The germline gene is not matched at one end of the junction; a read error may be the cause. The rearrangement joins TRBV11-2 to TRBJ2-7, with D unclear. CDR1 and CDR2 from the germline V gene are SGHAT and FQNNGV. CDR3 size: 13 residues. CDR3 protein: CASSLGLVYEQYF. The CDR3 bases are TGCGCCAGCAGCCTAGGCCTAGTTTACGAGCAGTACTTC. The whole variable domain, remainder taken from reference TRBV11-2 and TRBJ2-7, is EAGVAQSPRYKIIEKRQSVAFWCNPISGHATLYWYQQILGQGPKLLIQFQNNGVVDDSQLPKDRFSAERLKGVDSTLKIQPAKLEDSAVYLCASSLGLVYEQYFGPGTRLTVT.

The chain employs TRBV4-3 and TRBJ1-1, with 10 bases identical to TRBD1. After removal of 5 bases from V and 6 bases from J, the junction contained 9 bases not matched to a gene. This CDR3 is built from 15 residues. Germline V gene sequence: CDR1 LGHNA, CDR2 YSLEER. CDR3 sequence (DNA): TGCGCCAGCAGCTTGACCGGGACAGGGGTTTCTGAAGCTTTCTTT. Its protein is CASSLTGTGVSEAFF.

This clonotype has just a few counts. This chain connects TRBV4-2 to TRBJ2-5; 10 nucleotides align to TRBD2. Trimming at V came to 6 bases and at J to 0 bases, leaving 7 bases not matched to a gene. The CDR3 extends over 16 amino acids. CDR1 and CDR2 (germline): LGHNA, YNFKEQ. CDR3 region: CASSERGGPYQETQYF. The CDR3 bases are TGTGCCAGCAGTGAGCGGGGGGGCCCGTACCAAGAGACCCAGTACTTC.

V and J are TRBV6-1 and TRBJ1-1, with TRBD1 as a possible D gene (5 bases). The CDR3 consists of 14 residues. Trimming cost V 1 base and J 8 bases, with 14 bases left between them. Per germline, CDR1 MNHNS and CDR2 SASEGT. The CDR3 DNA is TGTGCCAGCAGTGAAGGGGGCCCCGTGCGAGAAGCTTTCTTT. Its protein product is CASSEGGPVREAFF.

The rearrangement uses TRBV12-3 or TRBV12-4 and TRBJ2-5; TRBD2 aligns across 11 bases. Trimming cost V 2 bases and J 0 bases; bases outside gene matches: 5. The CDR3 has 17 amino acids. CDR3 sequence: CASSLRLAGGYQETQYF. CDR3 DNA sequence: TGTGCCAGCAGTTTAAGGCTAGCGGGGGGATACCAAGAGACCCAGTACTTC.

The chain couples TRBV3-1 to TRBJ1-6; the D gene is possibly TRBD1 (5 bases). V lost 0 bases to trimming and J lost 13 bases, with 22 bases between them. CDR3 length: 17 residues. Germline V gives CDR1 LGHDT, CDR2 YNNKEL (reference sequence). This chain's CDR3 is CASSQEKGQEVFSPLHF. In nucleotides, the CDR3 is TGTGCCAGCAGCCAAGAAAAGGGGCAGGAGGTGTTTAGTCCCCTCCACTTT.

CDR3 nucleotide sequence: TGTGCCAGCTCAACCGAAGCGGGCAGGGGGCTCTATGGCTACACCTTC. Translating it yields CASSTEAGRGLYGYTF. V gene TRBV5-6 combines with J gene TRBJ1-2, with TRBD1 matching 8 bases. The V gene's germline CDR1 is SGHDT and CDR2 YYEEEE. Losses at the gene ends were 7 bases for V and 4 bases for J; bases not matched to a gene: 15. The CDR3 consists of 16 residues. Full variable domain (outside the CDR3, taken from reference TRBV5-6 and TRBJ1-2): DAGVTQSPTHLIKTRGQQVTLRCSPKSGHDTVSWYQQALGQGPQFIFQYYEEEERQRGNFPDRFSGHQFPNYSSELNVNALLLGDSALYLCASSTEAGRGLYGYTFGSGTRLTVV.

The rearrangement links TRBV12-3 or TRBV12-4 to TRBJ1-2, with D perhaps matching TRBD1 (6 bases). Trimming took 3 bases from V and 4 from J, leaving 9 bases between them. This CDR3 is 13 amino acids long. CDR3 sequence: CASSLGGPYGYTF. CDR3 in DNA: TGTGCCAGCAGTTTGGGGGGGCCCTATGGCTACACCTTC.

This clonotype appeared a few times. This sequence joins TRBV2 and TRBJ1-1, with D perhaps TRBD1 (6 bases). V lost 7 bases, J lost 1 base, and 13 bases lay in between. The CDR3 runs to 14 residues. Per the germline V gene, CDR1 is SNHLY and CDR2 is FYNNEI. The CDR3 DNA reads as TGTGCCAGCACTCCGGGACACTGGAACACTGAAGCTTTCTTT. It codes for CASTPGHWNTEAFF.